This entry describes one T cell receptor beta chain. What it binds is unknown. Sequencing used immunoSEQ multiplex PCR; TCRdb keeps in-frame clones, though not all of them. This sample has 100,000 to 150,000 clones, with about 89% found just once. The data stem from a study of cytomegalovirus exposure and HLA in healthy donors. Study-wide background: A later analysis reported the 100 to 150 validation repertoires used the same platform as the approximately 700 first-cohort repertoires. Findings and caveats of the study: It was reported that the classifier diagnosed cytomegalovirus status with high specificity and sensitivity in both the original and validation cohorts. Researchers counted around 150 TCR beta chains as cytomegalovirus-associated. According to a subsequent analysis, TCR clusters from the first cohort were inclined to appear together in the 120 or so validation repertoires.

CDR3 length: 17 amino acids. The ends lost 6 bases at V and 6 bases at J; junction bases unmatched: 11. Germline CDR1 reads SNHLY; CDR2 reads FYNNEI. The source material was PBMCs. This sequence was found in a woman aged 18 to 35 in good health and CMV-seronegative. The rearrangement links TRBV2 to TRBJ2-3, with 14 bases matching TRBD2. CDR3 bases: TGTGCCAGCAGGCTACTGACTAGCGGGAGGGTCGGGGATACGCAGTATTTT. This translates into CASRLLTSGRVGDTQYF.